The 32 T cell receptor beta chains in this list originate from one sample, sequenced in a study of cytomegalovirus exposure and HLA in healthy donors. The primer mix had 60 Vbeta and 13 Jbeta primers. Measured with immunoSEQ multiplex PCR; TCRdb has only the in-frame clones, and not every one. The table has roughly 80,000 clones, under 80% seen once. Sequenced: PBMCs. The receptor set was obtained from a woman between 50 and 59 years old in good health and CMV-seropositive.

The chain links TRBV10-1 to TRBJ2-1, with 8 nucleotides matching TRBD1. Trimming took 6 bases from V and 3 from J; bases not matched to a gene: 7. In germline, CDR1 is WNHNN, CDR2 SYGVQD (reference sequence). This CDR3 is built from 15 residues. DNA of the CDR3: TGCGCCAGCAGCCTAAACAGGGGGAACTACAATGAGCAGTTCTTC. Its protein is CASSLNRGNYNEQFF.

This clone was detected only once. The chain has TRBV4-1 and TRBJ1-1; 7 bases are shared with TRBD1. The CDR3 is 17 residues long. The ends lost 3 bases at V and 3 bases at J; junction bases unmatched: 13. CDR1 MGHRA and CDR2 YSYEKL come from the germline V gene. The CDR3 reads CASSHPLRGQGDTEAFF. CDR3 sequence (DNA): TGCGCCAGCAGCCACCCGCTGAGGGGGCAGGGGGACACTGAAGCTTTCTTT.

The chain employs TRBV21-1 and TRBJ2-7; the table's D gene call, TRBD2, was not cross checked with the DNA. TRBV21-1 is reported as a pseudogene. This CDR3 region has 15 residues. The CDR3 region has the DNA TGTGCCAGCAGCAACCGGGACTATACAACCTACGAGCAGTACTTC. Its translation is CASSNRDYTTYEQYF.

V gene TRBV7-9 combines with J gene TRBJ1-4; D gene ambiguous. Germline assignment: CDR1 SEHNR and CDR2 FQNEAQ (reference sequence). The CDR3 length is 11 residues. V was trimmed by 7 bases and J by 8 bases, leaving 8 bases between them. The CDR3 loop reads CASTEREKLFF. CDR3 nucleotides: TGTGCCAGCACCGAACGGGAAAAACTGTTTTTT.

V gene TRBV6-4 combines with J gene TRBJ2-1; no clear D gene. CDR3 length: 13 amino acids. V was pared by 2 bases and J by 11 bases, with 13 bases between. The germline gives CDR1 MRHNA, CDR2 SNTAGT. The CDR3 DNA sequence: TGTGCCAGCAGTGACCCCCGTGGGCTTCAGCAGTTCTTC. It specifies CASSDPRGLQQFF.

The chain joins TRBV6-5 to TRBJ1-2, with TRBD1 as a possible D gene (6 bases). This CDR3 is 14 amino acids long. V was trimmed by 0 bases and J by 3 bases, leaving 8 bases between them. The germline V gene has CDR1 MNHEY and CDR2 SVGAGI. The CDR3 protein is CASSYSHRDYGYTF. For the CDR3, the DNA is TGTGCCAGCAGTTACTCCCACAGGGACTATGGCTACACCTTC.

V usage is TRBV11-2 and J usage is TRBJ2-3, with 7 nucleotides matching TRBD1. The CDR3 is 15 amino acids. The V gene's germline CDR1 is SGHAT and CDR2 FQNNGV. V lost 7 bases, J lost 2 bases, and 9 bases stayed unmatched. Here the CDR3 DNA reads TGTGCCAGCACTTCCAGGGGGACAGTCACAGATACGCAGTATTTT. Amino acid sequence: CASTSRGTVTDTQYF.

This chain joins TRBV18 and TRBJ1-5; 7 bases agree with TRBD1. V trimming: 3 bases; J trimming: 0 bases; junction bases outside the gene matches: 2. Per the germline V gene, CDR1 is KGHSH and CDR2 is LQKENI. The CDR3 covers 15 residues. The CDR3 sequence is CASSPGTDSNQPQHF. In nucleotides, the CDR3 is TGTGCCAGCTCACCCGGGACAGATAGCAATCAGCCCCAGCATTTT.

The chain joins TRBV6-1 to TRBJ1-4, with 9 bases that match TRBD1. CDR3 size: 16 residues. The V gene's germline CDR1 is MNHNS and CDR2 SASEGT. Germline trimming cut 1 base from V and 5 bases from J; bases unmatched to any gene: 5. CDR3 sequence (DNA): TGTGCCAGCAGTGAAGACCCCGGGACAGGGAATGAAAAACTGTTTTTT. Translation gives CASSEDPGTGNEKLFF.

This chain connects TRBV6-1 to TRBJ1-6; 7 bases match TRBD1. This CDR3 is built from 13 residues. CDR1 is MNHNS, CDR2 SASEGT, per germline. The trim removed 7 bases at V and 5 bases at J, leaving 2 bases unmatched. The CDR3, as DNA: TGTGCCAGCACTGGGACAGATAATTCACCCCTCCACTTT. Its translation: CASTGTDNSPLHF.

The chain carries TRBV7-3 and TRBJ1-3; 7 bases fit TRBD1. J was trimmed by 4 bases and V by 1 base; bases with no gene match: 4. Germline V gene sequence: CDR1 SGHTA, CDR2 FQGTGA. The CDR3 extends over 15 amino acids. The CDR3 reads CASSLNRGFGNTIYF. The CDR3 nucleotides read TGTGCCAGCAGCTTAAACAGGGGCTTCGGAAACACCATATATTTT.

This clone was seen a handful of times. This chain uses TRBV9 with TRBJ2-1; TRBD1 matches at 8 bases. The CDR3 sequence is 14 residues long. V lost 4 bases to trimming and J lost 8 bases; unmatched junction nucleotides: 8. Germline CDR1 SGDLS, CDR2 YYNGEE. The CDR3 coding sequence is TGTGCCAGCAGCTCCAGGACAGGGACACATGAGCAGTTCTTC. Translating it yields CASSSRTGTHEQFF.

The chain uses TRBV9 and TRBJ2-1, with D perhaps matching TRBD1 (6 bases). CDR3 length: 15 amino acids. In germline, CDR1 is SGDLS, CDR2 YYNGEE. V shed 0 bases and J shed 0 bases, with 7 bases lying between them. The CDR3 here is CASSVVGGSYNEQFF. In nucleotides, the CDR3 is TGTGCCAGCAGCGTAGTAGGGGGCTCCTACAATGAGCAGTTCTTC.

This clone was recorded a few times. The genes are TRBV5-1 and TRBJ2-3; 9 nucleotides agree with TRBD1. This CDR3 is 14 amino acids long. V lost 0 bases, J lost 9 bases, and 5 bases stayed unmatched. Germline CDR1 and CDR2: SGHRS and YFSETQ. The CDR3 bases are TGCGCCAGCAGCTTGGGGTCGACAGGGGGAACGCAGTATTTT. This encodes CASSLGSTGGTQYF.

This clone was detected only a few times. The rearrangement links TRBV7-9 to TRBJ1-2; the match to TRBD1 covers 7 bases. This CDR3 has 13 amino acids. Germline-derived CDR1 and CDR2 are SEHNR and FQNEAQ (reference sequence). V was clipped by 5 bases and J by 7 bases; unmatched bases: 7. This chain's CDR3 is CASSGTGDGGYTF. In DNA form, the CDR3 reads TGTGCCAGCAGCGGCACAGGGGACGGTGGCTACACCTTC.

This clone has just one count. The J gene is TRBJ1-1, the V gene TRBV9, with 9 bases matching TRBD1. CDR3 length: 12 amino acids. Germline trimming cut 2 bases from V and 10 bases from J; bases unmatched to any gene: 3. The germline CDR1 and CDR2 sequences are SGDLS and YYNGEE. CDR3 nucleotide sequence: TGTGCCAGCAGCGTTGGGACAGGGAGAGCTTTCTTT. Translation: CASSVGTGRAFF.

CDR3 protein: CASRPGTRIAGEQFF. The CDR3 nucleotides are TGCGCCAGCAGACCCGGGACTCGGATAGCGGGGGAGCAGTTCTTC. The V call is TRBV4-1, the J call TRBJ2-1; the match to TRBD2 covers 8 bases. Germline V gene data show CDR1 as MGHRA and CDR2 as YSYEKL. The CDR3 has 15 residues. The junction had 14 bases not matched to a gene; V was cut back by 6 bases and J by 10 bases.

By its share, this clone is medium-sized (0.01 to 0.1%). The chain combines TRBV10-3 with TRBJ2-7; 7 positions match TRBD1. Losses at the gene ends were 8 bases for V and 3 bases for J; bases not matched to a gene: 1. This CDR3 contains 11 residues. The germline V gene has CDR1 ENHRY and CDR2 SYGVKD. CDR3 nucleotide sequence: TGTGCCATCGGGACAGTCTACGAGCAGTACTTC. It encodes CAIGTVYEQYF.

The rearrangement joins TRBV20-1 to TRBJ2-3; unclear D gene. V gave up 6 bases and J gave up 4 bases, with 8 bases separating them. CDR1 and CDR2 (germline): DFQATT, SNEGSKA (reference sequence). The CDR3 is 11 amino acids. The CDR3, as DNA: TGCAGTGCCATCAAATCAGATACGCAGTATTTT. Its translation: CSAIKSDTQYF.

This clone was detected a few times. This chain connects TRBV5-1 to TRBJ2-2, with D perhaps TRBD2 (6 bases). The CDR3 runs to 13 residues. Trimming pared 3 bases from V and 5 bases from J, leaving 8 bases between. Germline assignment: CDR1 SGHRS and CDR2 YFSETQ. The CDR3 sequence: CASSSRGTGELFF. CDR3 sequence (DNA): TGCGCCAGCAGCTCACGGGGGACCGGGGAGCTGTTTTTT. The complete variable domain, with remaining parts taken from reference TRBV5-1 and TRBJ2-2, reads KAGVTQTPRYLIKTRGQQVTLSCSPISGHRSVSWYQQTPGQGLQFLFEYFSETQRNKGNFPGRFSGRQFSNSRSEMNVSTLELGDSALYLCASSSRGTGELFFGEGSRLTVL.

This clone showed up just a few times. The rearrangement uses TRBV5-3 and TRBJ1-2; a weak D match, TRBD1 (6 bases). TRBV5-3 counts as an open reading frame of uncertain function. CDR3 length: 15 amino acids. V lost 4 bases to trimming and J lost 5 bases, with 18 bases between them. The CDR3 sequence: CARSPPYRAIYGYTF. The CDR3, as DNA: TGTGCCAGAAGCCCCCCTTACAGGGCCATTTATGGCTACACCTTC.

This clone was recorded only once. The J gene is TRBJ2-5, the V gene TRBV6-5; TRBD2 might be the D (6 bases). Germline V lookup: CDR1 MNHEY, CDR2 SVGAGI. The CDR3 extends over 16 amino acids. The V and J ends lost 2 bases and 0 bases respectively, with 13 bases between them. The CDR3 DNA follows: TGTGCCAGCAGTTACCAACCCTGGGGGGACCAAGAGACCCAGTACTTC. Its translation is CASSYQPWGDQETQYF.

V is TRBV6-6 and J is TRBJ1-5; 9 nucleotides match TRBD1. V lost 2 bases, J lost 1 base, and 0 bases stayed unmatched. Germline V lookup: CDR1 MNHNY, CDR2 SVGAGI (reference sequence). CDR3 length equals 15 residues. The CDR3 region is CASSYDRGSNQPQHF. The CDR3 bases are TGTGCCAGCAGTTACGACAGGGGGAGCAATCAGCCCCAGCATTTT.

V and J are TRBV4-1 and TRBJ1-2; D ambiguous. Germline loops: CDR1 MGHRA, CDR2 YSYEKL. Trimming shortened V by 0 bases and J by 5 bases, and 13 bases separated the two germline ends. This CDR3 is built from 15 residues. CDR3 sequence reads: CASSQDRRPEYGYTF. The CDR3 DNA reads as TGCGCCAGCAGCCAAGATCGGCGGCCTGAATATGGCTACACCTTC.

The chain joins TRBV28 to TRBJ1-2, with TRBD1 as a possible D gene (6 bases). Between the trimmed V and J ends, which lost 3 bases and 7 bases, there was a span of 18 bases. CDR1 and CDR2 (germline): MDHEN, SYDVKM. The CDR3 runs 15 residues. CDR3 DNA sequence: TGTGCCAGCAGTTTGGTGCGCGGGGGCGAGGGTGGCTACACCTTC. Translating it yields CASSLVRGGEGGYTF.

As DNA, the CDR3 is TGCGCCAGCAGCCCGGAGGAGGGATATCGATCACCCCTCCACTTT. It codes for CASSPEEGYRSPLHF. J is TRBJ1-6 and V is TRBV5-1; no definite D call. The CDR3 has 15 residues. Deletions cut 4 bases from V and 10 bases from J, with 18 bases between. Germline CDR1 reads SGHRS; CDR2 reads YFSETQ.

The chain uses TRBV30 and TRBJ2-5; a weak D match, TRBD2 (7 bases). The CDR3 loop spans 14 amino acids. Germline assignment: CDR1 GTSNPN and CDR2 SVGIG (reference sequence). Trimming took off 0 bases at V and 5 bases at J, with 13 bases between the two ends. CDR3 nucleotides: TGTGCCTGGAGTGTAGGGGGGGAGCGTGAGACCCAGTACTTC. Protein: CAWSVGGERETQYF.

The CDR3 region has the DNA TGTGCCAGCAGTTACGGGGGGAGGAACACTGAAGCTTTCTTT. As protein: CASSYGGRNTEAFF. V and J are TRBV6-5 and TRBJ1-1; a possible D gene is TRBD1 (5 bases). The germline V gene encodes CDR1 MNHEY and CDR2 SVGAGI. This CDR3 comprises 14 residues. V lost 2 bases, J lost 1 base, and 8 bases lay in between.

In the case of this clone: The sample has other DNA sequences that encode this CDR3 too. The V and J genes are TRBV6-5 and TRBJ2-7; perhaps TRBD2 as D (5 bases). Trimming took 2 bases from V and 7 from J, leaving 12 bases between them. The CDR3 length is 13 residues. The germline CDR1 and CDR2 sequences are MNHEY and SVGAGI. The CDR3 reads CASSYDRESEQYF. Here the CDR3 DNA reads TGTGCCAGCAGTTACGACCGGGAAAGTGAGCAGTACTTC.

The chain carries TRBV9 and TRBJ2-3; D may be TRBD2 (6 bases). The CDR3 length is 14 residues. V was cut by 5 bases and J by 1 base, with 11 bases left in between. CDR1 SGDLS and CDR2 YYNGEE come from the germline V gene. The CDR3 bases are TGTGCCAGCAGTAGCGGAGGAGGCACAGATACGCAGTATTTT. Residues: CASSSGGGTDTQYF. Combining the CDR3 with reference TRBV9 and TRBJ2-3 gives the whole variable domain DSGVTQTPKHLITATGQRVTLRCSPRSGDLSVYWYQQSLDQGLQFLIQYYNGEERAKGNILERFSAQQFPDLHSELNLSSLELGDSALYFCASSSGGGTDTQYFGPGTRLTVL.

This clone was detected once. This chain links TRBV5-5 with TRBJ2-5; 7 bases line up with TRBD1. The germline V gene encodes CDR1 SGHKS and CDR2 YYEKEE (reference sequence). Trimming took 2 bases from V and 2 from J; bases not matched to a gene: 3. The length of the CDR3 is 14 residues. The CDR3 DNA reads as TGTGCCAGCAGCTTCGGGACAGCGCAAGAGACCCAGTACTTC. Translation: CASSFGTAQETQYF.

This clone occurred a few times. The chain joins TRBV6-6 to TRBJ2-3; tentatively, D is TRBD1 (5 bases). Germline CDR1 and CDR2: MNHNY and SVGAGI (reference sequence). V lost 8 bases, J lost 2 bases, and 14 bases lay in between. The CDR3 is 14 residues long. The CDR3 here is CASQTAENTDTQYF. DNA for the CDR3: TGTGCCAGCCAGACAGCAGAGAACACAGATACGCAGTATTTT.